The table lists the clone carrying this T cell receptor beta chain with many counts. No antigen is known for it. TCRdb reanalysed the 5' RACE reads using MiXCR and keeps one entry per CDR3 protein. The sample consists of approximately 11,000 distinct CDR3 sequences, around a quarter of them appearing once. Study-level findings and limits: In terms of TCR gene usage, tumor memory CD4+ T cells clustered together with blood and lymph node memory CD4+ cells, as well as with lymph node naive CD4+ cells.

Cells sorted as Tregs were CD4+, CD25+ and CD127-/low. Trimming stripped 0 bases from V and 2 bases from J, with 14 bases between. There are 16 residues in the CDR3. Germline V gene sequence: CDR1 SGDLS, CDR2 YYNGEE. The receptor was derived from a female donor with breast cancer. The specimen sequenced was Tregs sorted from a lymph node. J is TRBJ2-5 and V is TRBV9; no definite D call. The CDR3 bases are TGTGCCAGCAGCGTAGGTTTGTCCCCCTGGCAAGAGACCCAGTACTTC. Its translation is CASSVGLSPWQETQYF.